These 8 T cell receptor beta chains originate from one sample sequenced in a study of control samples from healthy donors and cancer patients. The protocol was immunoSEQ multiplex PCR, while the TCRdb copy is restricted to in-frame clones and leaves out a portion. The table shows 120,000 or so clones, with roughly 89% occurring only once. Source material: blood. Receptors were obtained from a man aged 30-40 years in good health.

The J gene is TRBJ2-4, the V gene TRBV5-1; D is ambiguous. V was shortened by 0 bases and J by 2 bases, with 15 bases between the two germline ends. The CDR3 length is 17 residues. Germline-derived CDR1 and CDR2 are SGHRS and YFSETQ. CDR3 nucleotide sequence: TGCGCCAGCAGCTTGGTGGTAACCCACAGTCCCAAAAACATTCAGTACTTC. It yields the protein CASSLVVTHSPKNIQYF. The full variable domain, in which reference TRBV5-1 and TRBJ2-4 provide the parts outside the CDR3, is KAGVTQTPRYLIKTRGQQVTLSCSPISGHRSVSWYQQTPGQGLQFLFEYFSETQRNKGNFPGRFSGRQFSNSRSEMNVSTLELGDSALYLCASSLVVTHSPKNIQYFGAGTRLSVL.

The rearrangement joins TRBV3-1 (or the pseudogene TRBV3-2) to TRBJ2-1; 11 nucleotides align to TRBD2. The CDR3 loop spans 14 amino acids. Trimming at V came to 6 bases and at J to 7 bases, leaving 5 bases not matched to a gene. Germline V CDR1 and CDR2: LGHDT, YNNKEL (reference sequence). CDR3 sequence: CASRGSGGANEQFF. CDR3 nucleotide sequence: TGTGCCAGCAGGGGTAGCGGGGGGGCAAATGAGCAGTTCTTC.

This sequence joins TRBV10-3 and TRBJ2-2; TRBD1 matches 10 bases. Germline-derived CDR1 and CDR2 are ENHRY and SYGVKD. V trimming: 3 bases; J trimming: 5 bases; junction bases outside the gene matches: 12. The CDR3 has 18 residues. The CDR3 nucleotides read TGTGCCATCAGTGAACGGGACAGGGGCCCCCGAGGGACCGGGGAGCTGTTTTTT. This sequence encodes CAISERDRGPRGTGELFF.

The CDR3 DNA reads as TGTGCCAGCAGCTTGGGGACCGACGGGGGGAATGAAAAACTGTTTTTT. Encoded protein: CASSLGTDGGNEKLFF. The rearrangement uses TRBV5-8 and TRBJ1-4, with D possibly being TRBD1 (5 bases). CDR3 length equals 16 residues. Trimming cost V 0 bases and J 5 bases, with 14 bases left between them. Germline loops: CDR1 SGHTS, CDR2 YDEGEE.

This chain uses TRBV6-5 with TRBJ2-3; D is undetermined. V gave up 10 bases and J gave up 6 bases, with 17 bases separating them. This CDR3 spans 13 amino acids. CDR1 and CDR2 (germline): MNHEY, SVGAGI. CDR3 coding DNA: TGTGCCACCCTTAAGCAAGCCCGGGATACGCAGTATTTT. Protein sequence: CATLKQARDTQYF.

The genes are TRBV19 and TRBJ1-1; D possibly corresponds to TRBD1 (5 bases). Germline V gene lookup returns CDR1 LNHDA and CDR2 SQIVND (reference sequence). The CDR3 covers 16 residues. The ends were cut back, 4 bases at V and 3 bases at J, with 18 bases in the middle. The CDR3 bases are TGTGCCAGTAGTAATACGGGGCTATGGGTCGACACTGAAGCTTTCTTT. Protein: CASSNTGLWVDTEAFF.

V gene TRBV25-1 combines with J gene TRBJ2-5, with D possibly matching TRBD2 (5 bases). V gave up 5 bases and J gave up 2 bases, with 15 bases separating them. The CDR3 sequence is 15 residues long. The V gene's germline CDR1 is MGHDK and CDR2 SYGVNS. The CDR3, as DNA: TGTGCCAGCAGTAGTAGAGGGCCAGGACAAGAGACCCAGTACTTC. Residues: CASSSRGPGQETQYF.

This chain connects TRBV7-3 to TRBJ2-6; no clear D. The CDR3 has 14 amino acids. Germline V lookup: CDR1 SGHTA, CDR2 FQGTGA. V lost 3 bases and J 2 bases, leaving 5 bases between the germline ends. The CDR3 here is CASSFSPGANVLTF. The CDR3 DNA reads as TGTGCCAGCAGCTTCAGCCCTGGGGCCAACGTCCTGACTTTC.